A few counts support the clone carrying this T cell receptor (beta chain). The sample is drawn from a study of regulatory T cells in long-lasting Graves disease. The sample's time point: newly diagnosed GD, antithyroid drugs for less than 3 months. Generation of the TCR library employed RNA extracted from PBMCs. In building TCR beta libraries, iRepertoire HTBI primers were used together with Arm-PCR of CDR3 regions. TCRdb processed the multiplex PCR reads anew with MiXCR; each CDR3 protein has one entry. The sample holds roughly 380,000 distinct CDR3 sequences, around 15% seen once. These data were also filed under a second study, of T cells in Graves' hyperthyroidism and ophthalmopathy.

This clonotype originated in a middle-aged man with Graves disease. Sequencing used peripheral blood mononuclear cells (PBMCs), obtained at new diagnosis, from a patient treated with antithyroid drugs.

The CDR3 here is CASGPQTGREQYF. The CDR3 coding sequence is TGTGCCAGCGGACCGCAGACAGGGCGGGAGCAGTACTTC. V is TRBV12-3 or TRBV12-4 and J is TRBJ2-7; 7 bases are shared with TRBD1. The CDR3 has 13 residues. V lost 8 bases to trimming and J lost 7 bases; unmatched junction nucleotides: 11.